The 13 T cell receptor beta chains below come from one sample, sequenced in a study of T cells in women clearing cervical HPV infection. Clones were read by immunoSEQ multiplex PCR, and TCRdb kept only the in-frame ones, dropping some. Its table lists about 48,000 clones. Source material: blood buffy coat. These receptors came from a woman aged 18 to 69 with a cervical HPV16 infection that either progressed to CIN3+ or cleared (not recorded which).

As concerns this clone: The read is 3 residues too short to cover the CDR3 end, so that end is filled in from the germline J gene. The chain links TRBV30 to TRBJ2-7; D is undetermined. The CDR3 covers 13 residues. Trimming cost V 3 bases and J 3 bases, with 12 bases left between them. CDR1 is GTSNPN, CDR2 SVGIG, per germline (reference sequence). This CDR3 reads CAWRRSGSYEQYF. The DNA read from the CDR3 is TGTGCCTGGAGGAGAAGTGGCAGCTACGAG.

A word on this clone: Coverage ceases 3 residues before the CDR3 finishes, and the germline J gene fills in the end. V usage is TRBV20-1 and J usage is TRBJ2-3; D gene ambiguous. The CDR3 spans 13 residues. The V end lost 5 bases, the J end lost 0 bases, and 9 bases lay between the germline ends. CDR1 DFQATT and CDR2 SNEGSKA come from the germline V gene (reference sequence). The CDR3 here is CSAQRRSTDTQYF. The covered CDR3 bases are TGCAGTGCTCAACGCAGAAGCACAGATACG.

Note on this clone: Coverage ceases 3 residues before the CDR3 finishes, and the germline J gene fills in the end. The genes are TRBV19 and TRBJ2-5; D remains ambiguous. This CDR3 spans 15 amino acids. V was trimmed by 0 bases and J by 3 bases, leaving 11 bases between them. Germline V lookup: CDR1 LNHDA, CDR2 SQIVND (reference sequence). CDR3 region: CASSIEIGQEETQYF. The part of the CDR3 DNA that was read is TGTGCCAGTAGTATAGAAATTGGGCAGGAAGAGACC.

Notes on this clone: The missing CDR3 end, 3 residues past where the read stops, is filled in from the germline J gene. The gene calls are TRBV19 and TRBJ2-1; D is perhaps TRBD2 (6 bases). CDR3 length: 13 amino acids. The V and J ends lost 4 bases and 7 bases respectively, with 11 bases between them. Germline loops: CDR1 LNHDA, CDR2 SQIVND (reference sequence). This CDR3 reads CASSTAGFNEQFF. The CDR3 bases that were read are TGTGCCAGTAGTACCGCGGGGTTTAATGAG. The whole variable domain, remainder taken from reference TRBV19 and TRBJ2-1, is DGGITQSPKYLFRKEGQNVTLSCEQNLNHDAMYWYRQDPGQGLRLIYYSQIVNDFQKGDIAEGYSVSREKKESFPLTVTSAQKNPTAFYLCASSTAGFNEQFFGPGTRLTVL.

To note about this clone: The CDR3 end falls 3 residues outside the read, so it is completed with the germline J gene. This chain links TRBV18 with TRBJ1-3; 7 bases fit TRBD1. CDR3 length: 15 residues. Germline CDR1 reads KGHSH; CDR2 reads LQKENI. The trim removed 2 bases at V and 3 bases at J, leaving 4 bases unmatched. Partial CDR3 DNA: TGTGCCAGCTCACCATTACAGGGGAATGGAAACACC. This codes for CASSPLQGNGNT. Given in full, the CDR3 is CASSPLQGNGNTIYF.

On this clone: The CDR3 end is not reached by the read, which stops 3 residues before it; the germline J gene fills it in. The J gene is TRBJ1-2, the V gene TRBV18; a weak D match, TRBD1 (5 bases). This CDR3 contains 12 residues. The germline gives CDR1 KGHSH, CDR2 LQKENI. The part of the CDR3 DNA that was read is TGTGCCAGCTCACCTACAGGCGACCGC. This translates into CASSPTGDR. The whole CDR3 protein reads CASSPTGDRYTF.

As to this clone: Read coverage stops 3 residues before the CDR3 terminus; the germline J gene supplies the remainder. V and J are TRBV20-1 and TRBJ2-7, with D perhaps matching TRBD1 or TRBD2 (7 bases each). This CDR3 has 14 amino acids. V shed 6 bases and J shed 0 bases, with 15 bases lying between them. The V gene's germline CDR1 is DFQATT and CDR2 SNEGSKA (reference sequence). The CDR3 spells CSATDREGSYEQYF. The DNA read from the CDR3 is TGCAGTGCCACAGACAGGGAGGGCTCCTACGAG.

Remarks on this clone: The read ends 3 residues shy of where the CDR3 ends; the end is completed using the germline J gene. This chain connects TRBV2 to TRBJ1-1; D may be TRBD1 (6 bases). There are 12 residues in the CDR3. Germline CDR1 and CDR2: SNHLY and FYNNEI. V was clipped by 8 bases and J by 4 bases, with 11 bases between them. CDR3 bases read: TGTGCCAGCGGTACAGGGTTCACTGAA. This gives the protein CASGTGFTE. In full, the CDR3 reads CASGTGFTEAFF.

About this clone: The read terminates 3 residues before the CDR3 end, so the remaining end is supplied by the germline J gene. The chain is built from TRBV7-7 and TRBJ2-2; TRBD2 matches 11 bases. Trimming at V came to 5 bases and at J to 7 bases, leaving 15 bases not matched to a gene. Per germline, CDR1 SSHAT and CDR2 FNYEAQ (reference sequence). The CDR3 is made up of 18 amino acids. The part of the CDR3 DNA that was read is TGTGCCAGCAGCCCCTTAGCGGGGGGGGCGCAATTCGTCGGGGAG. This gives the protein CASSPLAGGAQFVGE. From start to end, the CDR3 is CASSPLAGGAQFVGELFF. The full variable domain, in which reference TRBV7-7 and TRBJ2-2 provide the parts outside the CDR3, is GAGVSQSPRYKVTKRGQDVTLRCDPISSHATLYWYQQALGQGPEFLTYFNYEAQPDKSGLPSDRFSAERPEGSISTLTIQRTEQRDSAMYRCASSPLAGGAQFVGELFFGEGSRLTVL.

As to this clone: The read halts 3 residues ahead of the CDR3 end, with the missing end drawn from the germline J gene. The chain employs TRBV7-8 and TRBJ2-1; the D is unclear. The ends were cut back, 5 bases at V and 7 bases at J, with 18 bases in the middle. This CDR3 is built from 15 residues. Germline V gene data show CDR1 as SGHVS and CDR2 as FQNEAQ. CDR3 DNA (partial): TGTGCCAGCAGCCCCGGGTCGTACCTCAGTAATGAG. Its translation: CASSPGSYLSNE. The whole CDR3 region reads CASSPGSYLSNEQFF.

As to this clone: The read terminates 3 residues before the CDR3 end, so the remaining end is supplied by the germline J gene. The rearrangement uses TRBV20-1 and TRBJ1-4, with D tentatively TRBD1 (6 bases). The V and J ends lost 7 bases and 2 bases respectively, with 11 bases between them. Germline V gene sequence: CDR1 DFQATT, CDR2 SNEGSKA (reference sequence). The CDR3 loop spans 13 amino acids. The sequenced CDR3 bases are TGCAGTGTCCCAAGGGGGACTAATGAAAAA. Translation gives CSVPRGTNEK. The complete CDR3 sequence is CSVPRGTNEKLFF.

About this clone itself: The read ends 3 residues early relative to the CDR3; the germline J gene fills the gap. The chain joins TRBV5-1 to TRBJ2-7; no firm D call. Germline loops: CDR1 SGHRS, CDR2 YFSETQ. V gave up 0 bases and J gave up 4 bases, with 5 bases separating them. This CDR3 region has 12 residues. CDR3 bases read: TGCGCCAGCAGCTTGGCTCCTTACGAG. Its translation: CASSLAPYE. The full CDR3 sequence reads CASSLAPYEQYF.

Comments on this clone: The CDR3 is cut off 3 residues early in the read; its end comes from the germline J gene. The chain is built from TRBV10-3 and TRBJ2-3; TRBD2 might be the D (6 bases). Deletions cut 6 bases from V and 2 bases from J, with 12 bases between. CDR1 is ENHRY and CDR2 is SYGVKD in the germline V gene. The CDR3 is made up of 14 amino acids. CDR3 region: CAIRDYTLTDTQYF. Incomplete CDR3 DNA: TGTGCCATCAGGGACTACACTCTCACAGATACG.